This T cell receptor (beta chain) is from a study of T-cell memory formation after mild COVID-19. After 5'RACE with constant-segment primers, TCR alpha and TCR beta cDNA libraries carrying sample barcodes and UMIs were obtained. TCRdb recomputed calls from the 5' RACE reads with MiXCR, one row per CDR3 protein. The repertoire includes hundreds of thousands of distinct CDR3 sequences, over 20% of them detected once, and approximately 12% sits in the top ten. Study-level findings and limits: Day 15 to 85 contracting clones showed balanced CD4/CD8; later expanders leaned CD4+. Among CD4+ contracting clones, most were CM and EM, and CD8+ ones EMRA. Proof of SARS-CoV-2 specificity was absent for the second-wave clones that crested on day 37.

Germline-derived CDR1 and CDR2 are MGHRA and YSYEKL. The CDR3 has 15 amino acids. V was clipped by 2 bases and J by 6 bases, with 13 bases between them. Only a few counts were recorded for this clonotype. Antigen: not known. Sequenced: PBMCs or a T cell subset sorted from them (not recorded which). The sequence derives from an adult woman who had mild COVID-19 (a few samples of this study predate the infection). Cell type and time point are not known. This chain uses TRBV4-1 with TRBJ1-4; D is ambiguous. CDR3: CASSQFFQSHEKLFF. In nucleotides, the CDR3 is TGCGCCAGCAGCCAATTCTTCCAGTCCCATGAAAAACTGTTTTTT.